This entry lists 29 T cell receptor beta chains sequenced from one sample in a study of graft-versus-host responses after intestinal transplantation. The data were produced by immunoSEQ multiplex PCR, yet TCRdb's version contains in-frame clones alone and is incomplete. In the table there are around 9,900 clones, approximately 94% of which are singletons. The sequences come from PBMCs, collected 8 days after intestinal transplant. The source is a human patient who received an intestinal transplant, so some T cells may come from the graft donor.

V gene TRBV2 combines with J gene TRBJ2-5; no reliable D call. This CDR3 contains 12 residues. CDR1 SNHLY and CDR2 FYNNEI come from the germline V gene. Trimming cost V 1 base and J 4 bases, with 4 bases left between them. The CDR3 reads CASSEGGETQYF. CDR3 bases: TGTGCCAGCAGTGAAGGGGGAGAGACCCAGTACTTC.

The rearrangement joins TRBV19 to TRBJ2-1; weak D call: TRBD2 (7 bases). This CDR3 has 15 amino acids. Germline CDR1 is LNHDA and CDR2 is SQIVND (reference sequence). Deletions cut 3 bases from V and 7 bases from J, with 16 bases between. CDR3 in DNA: TGTGCCAGTAGTATTTGGGGGGGCGCAGGGAATGAGCAGTTCTTC. Translation: CASSIWGGAGNEQFF.

This clone showed up just once. This rearrangement joins TRBV7-6 to TRBJ1-1, with 7 bases identical to TRBD1. CDR1 and CDR2 (germline): SGHVS, FNYEAQ. Unmatched junction bases numbered 12, after V lost 5 bases and J lost 0 bases. The CDR3 is 17 residues long. The CDR3 protein is CASSRRPGQYMNTEAFF. DNA for the CDR3: TGTGCCAGCAGCCGACGACCGGGACAGTACATGAACACTGAAGCTTTCTTT.

This chain connects TRBV10-1 to TRBJ1-1; TRBD1 matches at 8 bases. The CDR3 sequence is 14 residues long. V was pared by 6 bases and J by 4 bases, with 7 bases of the junction left unmatched. Germline V gene sequence: CDR1 WNHNN, CDR2 SYGVQD (reference sequence). This chain's CDR3 is CASSGQGLGTEAFF. CDR3 coding DNA: TGCGCCAGCAGCGGACAGGGCTTGGGCACTGAAGCTTTCTTT.

This sequence joins TRBV5-8 and TRBJ1-6; possibly TRBD1 for D (5 bases). The CDR3 is 13 amino acids. Trimming left V 4 bases short and J 6 bases short, with 8 bases between. Germline V CDR1 and CDR2: SGHTS, YDEGEE. For the CDR3, the DNA is TGTGCCAGCAGCCCGGGACCTAATTCACCCCTCCACTTT. It specifies CASSPGPNSPLHF.

V is TRBV6-6 and J is TRBJ1-1; 7 bases agree with TRBD1. The trim removed 6 bases at V and 2 bases at J, leaving 3 bases unmatched. CDR1 and CDR2 (germline): MNHNY, SVGAGI (reference sequence). The CDR3 extends over 13 amino acids. This CDR3 reads CASRRTGNTEAFF. The CDR3 DNA sequence: TGTGCCAGCAGAAGGACAGGAAACACTGAAGCTTTCTTT.

V usage is TRBV25-1 and J usage is TRBJ2-2; TRBD2 aligns across 7 bases. Germline V gives CDR1 MGHDK, CDR2 SYGVNS. CDR3 size: 13 residues. Trimming removed 8 bases from V and 4 bases from J; junction bases left unmatched: 4. The CDR3 sequence is CASGLEATGELFF. The CDR3 region has the DNA TGTGCCAGCGGACTAGAGGCCACCGGGGAGCTGTTTTTT.

The CDR3 DNA follows: TGTGCCAGCAGTTTATTAGGGGGATGGGGTCAGCCCCAGCATTTT. Its protein is CASSLLGGWGQPQHF. This chain links TRBV27 with TRBJ1-5, with a weak D call TRBD1 (6 bases). Per the germline V gene, CDR1 is MNHEY and CDR2 is SMNVEV (reference sequence). The CDR3 loop spans 15 amino acids. Trimming left V 1 base short and J 6 bases short, with 13 bases between.

The chain couples TRBV7-9 to TRBJ1-1, with D hard to call. The V end was cut by 1 base, the J end by 1 base, with 4 bases between. The CDR3 extends over 13 amino acids. The germline V gene encodes CDR1 SEHNR and CDR2 FQNEAQ (reference sequence). The CDR3 sequence is CASSLDPNTEAFF. The DNA for the CDR3 is TGTGCCAGCAGCTTAGACCCGAACACTGAAGCTTTCTTT.

The CDR3 protein is CASSDPGLAYNEQFF. The DNA of the CDR3 is TGTGCCAGCAGTGACCCGGGACTAGCGTACAATGAGCAGTTCTTC. This chain joins TRBV6-1 and TRBJ2-1; 10 bases agree with TRBD2. J was trimmed by 4 bases and V by 3 bases; bases with no gene match: 3. The CDR3 contains 15 residues. Looked up from germline, CDR1 is MNHNS and CDR2 is SASEGT.

V and J are TRBV2 and TRBJ2-5; maybe TRBD2 (6 bases). The CDR3 spans 15 residues. V lost 6 bases and J 4 bases, leaving 18 bases between the germline ends. Looked up from germline, CDR1 is SNHLY and CDR2 is FYNNEI. The CDR3 sequence: CASRPTSTVGETQYF. CDR3 in DNA: TGTGCCAGCAGACCTACTAGCACCGTCGGAGAGACCCAGTACTTC.

This clone was counted a single time. The DNA of the CDR3 is TGTGCCAGTAGTAAGTCGGACAGGCCCCATTTCTACGAGCAGTACTTC. This codes for CASSKSDRPHFYEQYF. The chain couples TRBV19 to TRBJ2-7; 7 nucleotides match TRBD1. The CDR3 covers 16 residues. Looked up from germline, CDR1 is LNHDA and CDR2 is SQIVND (reference sequence). V trimming: 4 bases; J trimming: 3 bases; junction bases outside the gene matches: 12. The full variable domain, its missing parts supplied by reference TRBV19 and TRBJ2-7, is DGGITQSPKYLFRKEGQNVTLSCEQNLNHDAMYWYRQDPGQGLRLIYYSQIVNDFQKGDIAEGYSVSREKKESFPLTVTSAQKNPTAFYLCASSKSDRPHFYEQYFGPGTRLTVT.

The chain carries TRBV19 and TRBJ2-7, with D possibly TRBD1 on 6 matching bases. The CDR3 has 13 amino acids. V was trimmed by 5 bases and J by 5 bases, leaving 13 bases between them. CDR1 is LNHDA, CDR2 SQIVND, per germline (reference sequence). The CDR3 DNA is TGTGCCAGTAGTTCCCCCCCAGGGGACGAGCAGTACTTC. It translates to CASSSPPGDEQYF.

Written as DNA, the CDR3 is TGTGCCAGCACCAGGACTAGCGGGAGTTATGGGGAGCAGTTCTTC. Residues: CASTRTSGSYGEQFF. This chain connects TRBV28 to TRBJ2-1; TRBD2 aligns across 13 bases. The J segment lost 10 bases and the V segment lost 7 bases, leaving 10 bases of the junction unmatched. CDR1 and CDR2 from the germline V gene are MDHEN and SYDVKM. The CDR3 runs 15 residues. The whole variable domain, remainder taken from reference TRBV28 and TRBJ2-1, is DVKVTQSSRYLVKRTGEKVFLECVQDMDHENMFWYRQDPGLGLRLIYFSYDVKMKEKGDIPEGYSVSREKKERFSLILESASTNQTSMYLCASTRTSGSYGEQFFGPGTRLTVL.

This CDR3 is CASSLEWGDNQPQHF. CDR3 coding DNA: TGTGCCAGCAGCTTAGAATGGGGAGACAATCAGCCCCAGCATTTT. J is TRBJ1-5 and V is TRBV7-8; D is unresolved. The CDR3 runs to 15 residues. V lost 1 base and J lost 3, with 10 bases in between. The germline gives CDR1 SGHVS, CDR2 FQNEAQ.

V gene TRBV27 combines with J gene TRBJ2-7, with 7 bases fitting TRBD1. This CDR3 region has 13 residues. Looked up from germline, CDR1 is MNHEY and CDR2 is SMNVEV (reference sequence). Losses at the gene ends were 4 bases for V and 3 bases for J; bases not matched to a gene: 3. CDR3 sequence reads: CASSWGQSYEQYF. The CDR3 DNA sequence: TGTGCCAGCAGTTGGGGACAGAGCTACGAGCAGTACTTC.

This clone was detected only once. The chain combines TRBV28 with TRBJ2-7; 9 bases map to TRBD2. CDR1 is MDHEN and CDR2 is SYDVKM in the germline V gene. The CDR3 spans 14 residues. V lost 3 bases, J lost 5 bases, and 5 bases stayed unmatched. Written as DNA, the CDR3 is TGTGCCAGCAGTTTGGTAGCGGGAGCCAACGAGCAGTACTTC. It yields the protein CASSLVAGANEQYF.

The chain employs TRBV29-1 and TRBJ1-4; D is unclear. Germline assignment: CDR1 SQVTM and CDR2 ANQGSEA. V lost 4 bases and J 3 bases, leaving 15 bases between the germline ends. The CDR3 totals 15 residues. CDR3 loop: CSVGEGARPNEKLFF. For the CDR3, the DNA is TGCAGCGTTGGGGAGGGTGCCCGCCCTAATGAAAAACTGTTTTTT.

With regard to this clone: One junction end disagrees with the germline gene, perhaps due to a read error. This chain connects TRBV7-3 to TRBJ2-1; TRBD1 agrees at 11 bases. The length of the CDR3 is 15 residues. The germline gives CDR1 SGHTA, CDR2 FQGTGA. The CDR3 reads CASSITGTGGGEQFF. The CDR3 DNA sequence: TGTGCCAGCAGCATAACCGGGACAGGGGGTGGGGAGCAGTTCTTC.

V gene TRBV28 combines with J gene TRBJ2-7; D remains unclear. V lost 6 bases to trimming and J lost 4 bases, with 4 bases between them. Germline CDR1 and CDR2: MDHEN and SYDVKM. This CDR3 spans 10 amino acids. CDR3 in amino acids: CASRRYEQYF. The CDR3 nucleotides are TGTGCCAGCAGGAGATACGAGCAGTACTTC.

This rearrangement joins TRBV7-8 to TRBJ2-2; no definite D call. The CDR3 is 12 amino acids. Per germline, CDR1 SGHVS and CDR2 FQNEAQ. V lost 0 bases and J lost 9, with 5 bases in between. CDR3 in DNA: TGTGCCAGCAGCTTAGCGGGCCGGGAGCTGTTTTTT. This codes for CASSLAGRELFF.

The chain is built from TRBV7-9 and TRBJ1-1; no definite D call. The CDR3 is made up of 12 amino acids. Germline CDR1 and CDR2: SEHNR and FQNEAQ (reference sequence). V was cut by 7 bases and J by 4 bases, with 10 bases left in between. CDR3 nucleotide sequence: TGTGCCAGCACCGCGGTGGTCACTGAAGCTTTCTTT. It encodes CASTAVVTEAFF.

The chain recombines TRBV28 with TRBJ2-1, with 14 bases that match TRBD2. The CDR3 has 15 amino acids. V lost 6 bases to trimming and J lost 14 bases; unmatched junction nucleotides: 12. The germline V gene has CDR1 MDHEN and CDR2 SYDVKM. For the CDR3, the DNA is TGTGCCAGCAGGACGGGACTAGCGGGGGAAGGCAGGGAGTTCTTC. Amino acids: CASRTGLAGEGREFF.

This rearrangement joins TRBV2 to TRBJ2-1, with D tentatively TRBD2 (5 bases). The CDR3 loop spans 12 amino acids. Germline loops: CDR1 SNHLY, CDR2 FYNNEI. V was clipped by 6 bases and J by 5 bases, with 8 bases between them. CDR3 loop: CASRPGNNEQFF. The DNA of the CDR3 is TGTGCCAGCAGGCCGGGGAACAATGAGCAGTTCTTC.

The gene calls are TRBV2 and TRBJ2-5; 12 bases match TRBD2. The CDR3 is made up of 15 amino acids. CDR1 and CDR2 from the germline V gene are SNHLY and FYNNEI. V lost 6 bases and J lost 2; bases outside the gene matches: 4. CDR3 nucleotide sequence: TGTGCCAGCAGAGCCGGACTAGCGGGGCAAGAGACCCAGTACTTC. Translated, it gives CASRAGLAGQETQYF.

The CDR3 DNA is TGTGCCAGCAGCGTTTGGATGGGGACTGAAGCTTTCTTT. Amino acids: CASSVWMGTEAFF. This chain uses TRBV9 with TRBJ1-1; no reliable D call. Germline V lookup: CDR1 SGDLS, CDR2 YYNGEE. V was trimmed by 2 bases and J by 5 bases, leaving 10 bases between them. The CDR3 sequence is 13 residues long.

The chain is built from TRBV2 and TRBJ2-2, with 11 bases lining up with TRBD2. The J segment lost 10 bases and the V segment lost 7 bases, leaving 5 bases of the junction unmatched. Germline assignment: CDR1 SNHLY and CDR2 FYNNEI. The CDR3 sequence is 13 residues long. DNA of the CDR3: TGTGCCAGCAACCGACTAGCGGGGATGGAGCTGTTTTTT. This translates into CASNRLAGMELFF.

The chain recombines TRBV18 with TRBJ2-7; D is unclear. Trimming removed 3 bases from V and 2 bases from J, with 8 bases in between. The V gene's germline CDR1 is KGHSH and CDR2 LQKENI. This CDR3 has 13 residues. CDR3 in amino acids: CASSPTITYEQYF. As DNA, the CDR3 is TGTGCCAGCTCACCGACCATCACCTACGAGCAGTACTTC.

Concerning this clone: Other nucleotide sequences from this sample produce the same CDR3. The V and J genes are TRBV29-1 and TRBJ2-5, with 14 bases lining up with TRBD2. Trimming removed 7 bases from V and 5 bases from J; junction bases left unmatched: 9. CDR1 and CDR2 (germline): SQVTM, ANQGSEA. The length of the CDR3 is 15 residues. Here the CDR3 DNA reads TGCAGCGCCGCCGGGACTAGCGGGAGTCTTGAGACCCAGTACTTC. Amino acids: CSAAGTSGSLETQYF.